This passage covers 6 T cell receptor beta chains from one sample sequenced in a study of T-cell reconstitution after alpha-beta-depleted transplantation in children. Unique molecular identifiers featured in how the TCRbeta library was prepared. TCRdb reprocessed the PCR reads via MiXCR and lists one record per CDR3 protein. The repertoire includes a few hundred thousand distinct CDR3 sequences, around 25% of them detected once, and 4% to 5.5% sits in the top ten. The sequenced sample was PBMCs, mostly from graft donor cells, obtained 360 days after TCRalphabeta/CD19-depleted stem cell transplant. The receptor set was obtained from a female patient between 2 and 15 years old who had a stem cell transplant for congenital amegakaryocytic thrombocytopenia, so the T cells may come from the graft donor.

The chain combines TRBV29-1 with TRBJ1-1; D uncertain. Trimming stripped 2 bases from V and 6 bases from J, with 10 bases between. The germline CDR1 and CDR2 sequences are SQVTM and ANQGSEA. The CDR3 is made up of 12 amino acids. DNA of the CDR3: TGCAGCGTTGAAAATGGTGGCGCTGAAGCTTTCTTT. It yields the protein CSVENGGAEAFF.

This clonotype was picked up many times. The gene calls are TRBV5-1 and TRBJ2-1; 7 bases align to TRBD1. Germline-derived CDR1 and CDR2 are SGHRS and YFSETQ. The length of the CDR3 is 14 residues. J lost 4 bases, V lost 5 bases, and 6 bases had no gene match. CDR3 nucleotide sequence: TGCGCCAGCAGTTTAGGACAGGTTTACAATGAGCAGTTCTTC. Its protein is CASSLGQVYNEQFF. Full variable domain (outside the CDR3, taken from reference TRBV5-1 and TRBJ2-1): KAGVTQTPRYLIKTRGQQVTLSCSPISGHRSVSWYQQTPGQGLQFLFEYFSETQRNKGNFPGRFSGRQFSNSRSEMNVSTLELGDSALYLCASSLGQVYNEQFFGPGTRLTVL.

The chain links TRBV12-3 or TRBV12-4 to TRBJ1-1; no clear D gene. The CDR3 sequence is 13 residues long. V lost 8 bases to trimming and J lost 6 bases, with 16 bases between them. As DNA, the CDR3 is TGTGCCAGCGACCTAAGGGCAGGCTCTGAAGCTTTCTTT. Protein: CASDLRAGSEAFF.

This clonotype was found many times. J is TRBJ2-7 and V is TRBV10-3; TRBD2 agrees at 13 bases. There are 15 residues in the CDR3. Germline trimming cut 5 bases from V and 3 bases from J; bases unmatched to any gene: 4. CDR1 is ENHRY, CDR2 SYGVKD, per germline. CDR3 protein: CAISSGTSGNYEQYF. The CDR3 DNA reads TGTGCCATCAGTTCCGGGACTAGCGGGAACTACGAGCAGTACTTC.

V usage is TRBV2 and J usage is TRBJ2-1; a weak D match, TRBD2 (7 bases). The germline V gene encodes CDR1 SNHLY and CDR2 FYNNEI. This CDR3 contains 17 residues. V lost 0 bases and J 3 bases, leaving 15 bases between the germline ends. The CDR3 reads CASSEAGGQGVYNEQFF. The CDR3, as DNA: TGTGCCAGCAGTGAAGCCGGGGGGCAGGGTGTCTACAATGAGCAGTTCTTC.

This clonotype was seen more than once but under ten times. The chain carries TRBV28 and TRBJ1-6; D uncertain. The germline CDR1 and CDR2 sequences are MDHEN and SYDVKM. The CDR3 runs to 14 residues. V was clipped by 5 bases and J by 5 bases, with 10 bases between them. CDR3 nucleotide sequence: TGTGCCAGCAGTCCCCGACGGCATAATTCACCCCTCCACTTT. This gives the protein CASSPRRHNSPLHF.